This TCR beta chain was documented in a study of blood T cell repertoires in COVID-19 (dated by TCRdb to about 2020). General notes on the study: Samples covering the acute and convalescent phases of COVID-19 were provided by collaborators in the United States, Italy and Spain. The prospective study material was composed of cDNA or gDNA derived from T cells, B-cell-depleted T cells, or PBMCs. Samples were obtained from the ongoing ImmuneRACE study (first 160 participants) and from 950 to 1,500 subjects provided by 6 global collaborators. The repertoires were made available in a free public database intended to serve as a resource for research on the immune response to SARS-CoV-2. HLA class I and class II types, where available, came from metadata supplied by the sample provider rather than from assay-based typing. Nearly every sample came with metadata listing a de-identified subject ID, COVID-19 status, age in years and sex. Subjects who had been exposed to COVID-19, were actively infected with it, or had recovered from it provided the deeply sampled blood TCRbeta repertoires that made up the dataset.

In the germline V gene, CDR1 corresponds to SGDLS and CDR2 to YYNGEE. Trimming at the junction amounts to 4 bases on V and 2 bases on J, and the germline ends lie 10 bases apart. Measured from the cysteine to the phenylalanine, the CDR3 is 13 residues long. The retained sequence is limited to the CDR3, 39 bases, with the frame set at the first base. One collaborating source in Seattle enrolled patients while the patients were actively infected and followed the patients over time throughout the course of disease. Whole blood was collected in K2EDTA tubes by collaborating institutions according to the institutions' own protocols. For TCRbeta analysis, collaborator samples were shipped as frozen whole blood, as isolated PBMCs, or as DNA extracted from either sample type. The immunoSEQ Assay, a bias-controlled multiplex PCR, was used to amplify TCRbeta CDR3 regions from genomic DNA. In the source study's methods: Nucleated cell counts per sample were estimated from amplification of reference gene primers within the assay. To quantify the absolute abundance of each unique TCRbeta CDR3 rearrangement, sequence reads were collapsed and filtered. For each sample, productive Simpson clonality was calculated as the square root of Simpson's diversity index across productive rearrangements. This immuneACCESS table, as held by TCRdb, lists in-frame sequences with V and J called but not all clones. Of the missing ones, under half trace to an unresolved V gene in checked studies; the others have no known cause. V and J calls and clone size are as listed in that table; D and trimming were resolved from the DNA. A total of 250,000 to 350,000 clones appear in this sample, around nine tenths of them only once. 6% to 7% of the sample belongs to the ten largest clones.

A word on this clone: Its antigen is currently not known. Base qualities are missing; no much larger clone stands one base away.

What the work shows at the level of the full study, not this receptor alone: The quantity of clinical and demographic metadata differed by source and by participant and was supplied without curation.

The sequence derives from a young woman with COVID-19, enrolled during active disease. Source material: peripheral blood. The rearranged segments are TRBV9 and TRBJ2-7; tentative D gene TRBD1, with 6 bases matching. The DNA sequence reads TGTGCCAGCAGCCCAGGACAGCCCTACGAGCAGTACTTC. Protein translation: CASSPGQPYEQYF. The entire variable domain, with the stretches around the CDR3 drawn from the reference TRBV9 and TRBJ2-7 proteins, is DSGVTQTPKHLITATGQRVTLRCSPRSGDLSVYWYQQSLDQGLQFLIQYYNGEERAKGNILERFSAQQFPDLHSELNLSSLELGDSALYFCASSPGQPYEQYFGPGTRLTVT.